What follows are 5 T cell receptor beta chains derived from one specimen sequenced in a study of blood T cell repertoires in COVID-19. Sequenced by immunoSEQ multiplex PCR; TCRdb stores in-frame clones only, minus some. There are 120,000 to 150,000 clones in the sample; roughly nine tenths occur only once, and around 15% lies in the top ten. Sequencing input: peripheral blood. The receptors were sampled from a man aged 18 to 29 with COVID-19, enrolled during active disease.

The chain combines TRBV19 with TRBJ2-7; D ambiguous. CDR1 is LNHDA, CDR2 SQIVND, per germline (reference sequence). The CDR3 has 13 amino acids. Trimming removed 3 bases from V and 7 bases from J, with 13 bases in between. The chain's CDR3 is CASSMSELREQYF. CDR3 nucleotide sequence: TGTGCCAGTAGTATGAGTGAGCTCAGGGAGCAGTACTTC.

This clone was seen just once. This rearrangement joins TRBV7-9 to TRBJ1-5; D ambiguous. Germline V gene sequence: CDR1 SEHNR, CDR2 FQNEAQ (reference sequence). The CDR3 length is 13 residues. V was clipped by 4 bases and J by 4 bases, with 8 bases between them. This CDR3 is CASSSNGNQPQHF. The CDR3 bases are TGTGCCAGCAGCTCCAACGGGAATCAGCCCCAGCATTTT.

The chain links TRBV6-5 to TRBJ1-2; D might be TRBD1 (5 bases). Trimming removed 8 bases from V and 5 bases from J, with 18 bases in between. This CDR3 has 14 residues. Germline V gene sequence: CDR1 MNHEY, CDR2 SVGAGI. CDR3 amino acids: CASVGDKGPYGYTF. In DNA, the CDR3 is TGTGCCAGCGTAGGAGATAAGGGGCCTTATGGCTACACCTTC.

V usage is TRBV2 and J usage is TRBJ2-2; 7 bases align to TRBD2. This CDR3 is 16 amino acids long. Germline V gives CDR1 SNHLY, CDR2 FYNNEI. J lost 4 bases, V lost 8 bases, and 13 bases had no gene match. CDR3 coding DNA: TGTGCCAGCCAGGACGGGGGGAATAGGGCCACCGGGGAGCTGTTTTTT. Its translation: CASQDGGNRATGELFF.

This clone has just a few counts. The genes are TRBV10-1 and TRBJ2-7; unclear D gene. V lost 2 bases and J 3 bases, leaving 5 bases between the germline ends. Germline CDR1 reads WNHNN; CDR2 reads SYGVQD (reference sequence). This CDR3 comprises 12 residues. CDR3 DNA: TGCGCCAGCAGTGAGGGCGGCTACGAGCAGTACTTC. This sequence encodes CASSEGGYEQYF.